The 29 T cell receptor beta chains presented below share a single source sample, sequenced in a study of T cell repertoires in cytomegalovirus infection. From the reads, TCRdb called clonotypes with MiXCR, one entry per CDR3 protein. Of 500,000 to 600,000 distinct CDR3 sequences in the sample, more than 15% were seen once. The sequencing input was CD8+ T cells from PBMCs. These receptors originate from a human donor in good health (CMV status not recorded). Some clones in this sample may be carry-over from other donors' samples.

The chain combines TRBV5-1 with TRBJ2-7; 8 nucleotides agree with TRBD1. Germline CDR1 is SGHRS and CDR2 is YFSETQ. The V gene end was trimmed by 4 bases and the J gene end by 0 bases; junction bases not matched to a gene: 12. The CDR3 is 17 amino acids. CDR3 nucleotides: TGCGCCAGCAGCAGCGGACAGGGCTTCCTAAGCTCCTACGAGCAGTACTTC. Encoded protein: CASSSGQGFLSSYEQYF. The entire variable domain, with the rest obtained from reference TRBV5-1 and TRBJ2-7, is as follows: KAGVTQTPRYLIKTRGQQVTLSCSPISGHRSVSWYQQTPGQGLQFLFEYFSETQRNKGNFPGRFSGRQFSNSRSEMNVSTLELGDSALYLCASSSGQGFLSSYEQYFGPGTRLTVT.

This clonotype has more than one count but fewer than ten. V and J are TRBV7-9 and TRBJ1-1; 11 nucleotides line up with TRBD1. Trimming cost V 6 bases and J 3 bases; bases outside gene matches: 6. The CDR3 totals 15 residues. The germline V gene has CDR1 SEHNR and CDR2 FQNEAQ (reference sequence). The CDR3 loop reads CASSTRDRGDTEAFF. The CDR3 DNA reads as TGTGCCAGCAGTACCCGGGACAGGGGGGACACTGAAGCTTTCTTT. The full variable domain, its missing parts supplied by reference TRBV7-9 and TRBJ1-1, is DTGVSQNPRHKITKRGQNVTFRCDPISEHNRLYWYRQTLGQGPEFLTYFQNEAQLEKSRLLSDRFSAERPKGSFSTLEIQRTEQGDSAMYLCASSTRDRGDTEAFFGQGTRLTVV.

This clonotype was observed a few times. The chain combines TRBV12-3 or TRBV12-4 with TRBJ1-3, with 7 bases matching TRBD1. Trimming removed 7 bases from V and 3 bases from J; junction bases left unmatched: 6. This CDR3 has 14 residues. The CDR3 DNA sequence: TGTGCCAGCAACGTACAGGGGAATGGAAACACCATATATTTT. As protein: CASNVQGNGNTIYF.

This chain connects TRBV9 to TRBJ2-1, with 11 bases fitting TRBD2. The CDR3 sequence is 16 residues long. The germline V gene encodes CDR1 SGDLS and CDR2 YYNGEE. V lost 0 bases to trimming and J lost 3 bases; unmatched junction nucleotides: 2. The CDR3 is CASSVEGLADYNEQFF. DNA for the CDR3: TGTGCCAGCAGCGTAGAGGGACTAGCGGACTACAATGAGCAGTTCTTC.

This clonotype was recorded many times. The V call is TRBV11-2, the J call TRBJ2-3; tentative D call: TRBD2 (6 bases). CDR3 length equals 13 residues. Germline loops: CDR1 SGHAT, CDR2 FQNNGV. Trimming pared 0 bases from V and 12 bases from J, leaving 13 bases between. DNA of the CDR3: TGTGCCAGCAGCTTAGATCTGGGACTTAATCAGTATTTT. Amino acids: CASSLDLGLNQYF. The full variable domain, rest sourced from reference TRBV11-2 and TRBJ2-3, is EAGVAQSPRYKIIEKRQSVAFWCNPISGHATLYWYQQILGQGPKLLIQFQNNGVVDDSQLPKDRFSAERLKGVDSTLKIQPAKLEDSAVYLCASSLDLGLNQYFGPGTRLTVL.

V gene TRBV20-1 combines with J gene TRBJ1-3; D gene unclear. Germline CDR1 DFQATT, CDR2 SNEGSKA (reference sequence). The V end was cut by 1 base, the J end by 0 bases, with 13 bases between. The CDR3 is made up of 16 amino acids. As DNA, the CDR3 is TGCAGTGCTAGAGGGGAGGGCTGGAGCTCTGGAAACACCATATATTTT. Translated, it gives CSARGEGWSSGNTIYF.

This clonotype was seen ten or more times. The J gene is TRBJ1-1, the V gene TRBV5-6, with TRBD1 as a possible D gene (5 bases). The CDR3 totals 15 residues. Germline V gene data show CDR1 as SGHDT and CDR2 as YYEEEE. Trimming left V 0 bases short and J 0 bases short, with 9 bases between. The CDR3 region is CASSLGRQLNTEAFF. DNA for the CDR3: TGTGCCAGCAGCTTGGGACGACAGTTGAACACTGAAGCTTTCTTT.

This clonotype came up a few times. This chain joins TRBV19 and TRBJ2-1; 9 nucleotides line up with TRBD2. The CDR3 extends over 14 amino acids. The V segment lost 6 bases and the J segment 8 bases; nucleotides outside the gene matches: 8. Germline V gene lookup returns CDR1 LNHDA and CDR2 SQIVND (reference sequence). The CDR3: CASSPAGGIDEQFF. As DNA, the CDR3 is TGTGCCAGTAGCCCAGCGGGGGGTATCGATGAGCAGTTCTTC.

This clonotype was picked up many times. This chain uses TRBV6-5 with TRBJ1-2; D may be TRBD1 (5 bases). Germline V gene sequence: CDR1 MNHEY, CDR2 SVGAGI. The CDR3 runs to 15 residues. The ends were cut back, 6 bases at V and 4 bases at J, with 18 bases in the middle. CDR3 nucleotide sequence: TGTGCCAGCAGGCGGGGACTCCTTAGGTTCTATGGCTACACCTTC. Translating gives CASRRGLLRFYGYTF.

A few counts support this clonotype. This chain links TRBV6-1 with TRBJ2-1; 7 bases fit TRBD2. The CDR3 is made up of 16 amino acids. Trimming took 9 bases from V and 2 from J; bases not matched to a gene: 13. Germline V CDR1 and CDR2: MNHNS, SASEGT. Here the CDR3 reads CASPRSPSGAYNEQFF. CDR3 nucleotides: TGTGCCAGTCCCCGGAGCCCTAGCGGCGCCTACAATGAGCAGTTCTTC.

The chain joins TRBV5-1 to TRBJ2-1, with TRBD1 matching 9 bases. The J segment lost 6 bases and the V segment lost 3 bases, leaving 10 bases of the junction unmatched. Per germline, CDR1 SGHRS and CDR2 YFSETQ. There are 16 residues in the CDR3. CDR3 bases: TGCGCCAGCAGCTCTCGGACAGGGGCTCCCTTCAATGAGCAGTTCTTC. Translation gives CASSSRTGAPFNEQFF. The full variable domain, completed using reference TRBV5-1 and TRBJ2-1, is KAGVTQTPRYLIKTRGQQVTLSCSPISGHRSVSWYQQTPGQGLQFLFEYFSETQRNKGNFPGRFSGRQFSNSRSEMNVSTLELGDSALYLCASSSRTGAPFNEQFFGPGTRLTVL.

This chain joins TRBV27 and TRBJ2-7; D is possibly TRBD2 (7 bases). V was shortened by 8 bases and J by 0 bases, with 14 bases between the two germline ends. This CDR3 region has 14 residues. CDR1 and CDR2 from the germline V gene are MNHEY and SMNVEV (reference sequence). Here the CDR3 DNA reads TGTGCCAGCGTCCCGGCGGGGGCCTCCTACGAGCAGTACTTC. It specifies CASVPAGASYEQYF.

The CDR3 coding sequence is TGTGCCAGCAGCCAAGTAAAGGCCTACTACAATGAGCAGTTCTTC. The encoded protein is CASSQVKAYYNEQFF. This chain joins TRBV3-1 and TRBJ2-1; D is undetermined. CDR1 LGHDT and CDR2 YNNKEL come from the germline V gene (reference sequence). The CDR3 runs 15 residues. V was trimmed by 1 base and J by 3 bases, leaving 10 bases between them.

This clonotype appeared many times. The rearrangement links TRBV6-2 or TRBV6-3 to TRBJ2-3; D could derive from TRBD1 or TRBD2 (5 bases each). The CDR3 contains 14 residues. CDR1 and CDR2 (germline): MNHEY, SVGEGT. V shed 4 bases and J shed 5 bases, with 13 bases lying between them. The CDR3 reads CASSLPRGIDTQYF. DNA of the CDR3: TGTGCCAGCAGTTTACCTCGGGGCATAGATACGCAGTATTTT.

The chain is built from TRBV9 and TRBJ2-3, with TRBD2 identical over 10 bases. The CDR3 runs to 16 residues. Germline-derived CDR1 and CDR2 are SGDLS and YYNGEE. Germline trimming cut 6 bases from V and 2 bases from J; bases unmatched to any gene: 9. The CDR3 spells CASTSGLAEPTDTQYF. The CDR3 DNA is TGTGCCAGCACCTCCGGACTAGCGGAACCCACAGATACGCAGTATTTT.

CDR3 in amino acids: CATSRDNAGDEQYF. CDR3 nucleotides: TGTGCCACCAGCAGAGATAATGCAGGGGACGAGCAGTACTTC. The rearrangement uses TRBV15 and TRBJ2-7, with a possible D match to TRBD1 (6 bases). The germline gives CDR1 LNHNV, CDR2 YYDKDF (reference sequence). The V and J ends lost 0 bases and 5 bases respectively, with 11 bases between them. The CDR3 consists of 14 residues.

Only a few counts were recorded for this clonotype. The CDR3 region is CSAPLRDHDEQFF. Here the CDR3 DNA reads TGCAGCGCTCCTTTAAGGGATCACGATGAGCAGTTCTTC. The rearrangement links TRBV29-1 to TRBJ2-1; D is ambiguous. Germline loops: CDR1 SQVTM, CDR2 ANQGSEA. The CDR3 is 13 residues long. V was trimmed by 7 bases and J by 8 bases, leaving 18 bases between them.

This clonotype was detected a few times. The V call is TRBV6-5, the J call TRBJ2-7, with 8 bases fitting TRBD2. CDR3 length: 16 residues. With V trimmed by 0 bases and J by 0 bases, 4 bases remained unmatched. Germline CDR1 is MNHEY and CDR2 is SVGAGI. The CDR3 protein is CASSYSAGESSYEQYF. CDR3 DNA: TGTGCCAGCAGTTACTCAGCGGGGGAAAGCTCCTACGAGCAGTACTTC.

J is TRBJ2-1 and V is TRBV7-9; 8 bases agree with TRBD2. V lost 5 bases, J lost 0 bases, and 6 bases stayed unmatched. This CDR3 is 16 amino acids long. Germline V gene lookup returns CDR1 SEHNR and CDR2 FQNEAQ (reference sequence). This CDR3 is CASSPSGRRSYNEQFF. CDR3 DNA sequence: TGTGCCAGCAGCCCTAGCGGGCGTCGCTCCTACAATGAGCAGTTCTTC. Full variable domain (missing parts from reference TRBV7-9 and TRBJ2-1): DTGVSQNPRHKITKRGQNVTFRCDPISEHNRLYWYRQTLGQGPEFLTYFQNEAQLEKSRLLSDRFSAERPKGSFSTLEIQRTEQGDSAMYLCASSPSGRRSYNEQFFGPGTRLTVL.

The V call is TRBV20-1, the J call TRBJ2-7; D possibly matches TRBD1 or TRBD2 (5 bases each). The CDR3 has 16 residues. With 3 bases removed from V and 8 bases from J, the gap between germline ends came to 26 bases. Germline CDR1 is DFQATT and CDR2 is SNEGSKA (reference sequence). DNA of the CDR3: TGCAGTGCTAGTCGGCCCCTGGGGGTCGGAAATTTAAAGCAGTACTTC. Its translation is CSASRPLGVGNLKQYF.

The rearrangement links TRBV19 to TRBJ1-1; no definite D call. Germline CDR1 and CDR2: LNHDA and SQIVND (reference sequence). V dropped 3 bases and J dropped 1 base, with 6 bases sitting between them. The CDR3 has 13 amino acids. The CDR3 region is CASSMIPNTEAFF. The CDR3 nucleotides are TGTGCCAGTAGTATGATCCCGAACACTGAAGCTTTCTTT. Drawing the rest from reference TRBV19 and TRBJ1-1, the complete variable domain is DGGITQSPKYLFRKEGQNVTLSCEQNLNHDAMYWYRQDPGQGLRLIYYSQIVNDFQKGDIAEGYSVSREKKESFPLTVTSAQKNPTAFYLCASSMIPNTEAFFGQGTRLTVV.

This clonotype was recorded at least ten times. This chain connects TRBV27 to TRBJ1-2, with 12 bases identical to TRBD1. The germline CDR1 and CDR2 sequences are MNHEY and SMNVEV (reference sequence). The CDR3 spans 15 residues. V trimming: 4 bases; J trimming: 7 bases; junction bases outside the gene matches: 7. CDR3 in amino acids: CASSSPGQGAVGYTF. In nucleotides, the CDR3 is TGTGCCAGCAGTTCCCCGGGACAGGGGGCTGTTGGCTACACCTTC.

CDR3 loop: CSVLVATGFGNTIYF. In DNA form, the CDR3 reads TGCAGTGTTCTAGTGGCGACAGGGTTTGGAAACACCATATATTTT. The rearrangement uses TRBV20-1 and TRBJ1-3; 7 positions agree with TRBD1. The CDR3 has 15 residues. The germline V gene has CDR1 DFQATT and CDR2 SNEGSKA (reference sequence). Losses at the gene ends were 7 bases for V and 3 bases for J; bases not matched to a gene: 12.

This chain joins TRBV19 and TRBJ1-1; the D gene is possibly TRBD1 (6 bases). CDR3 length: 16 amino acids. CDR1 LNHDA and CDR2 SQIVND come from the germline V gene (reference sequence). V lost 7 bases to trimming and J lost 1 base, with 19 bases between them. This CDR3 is CASNLGRTDPNTEAFF. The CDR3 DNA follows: TGTGCCAGTAATTTAGGCCGGACAGATCCGAACACTGAAGCTTTCTTT.

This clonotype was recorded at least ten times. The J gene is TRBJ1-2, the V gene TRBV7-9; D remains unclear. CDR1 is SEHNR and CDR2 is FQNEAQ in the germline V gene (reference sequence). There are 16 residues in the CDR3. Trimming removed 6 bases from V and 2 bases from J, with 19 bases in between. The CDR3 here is CASRPELDGNNYGYTF. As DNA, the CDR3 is TGTGCCAGCAGGCCGGAATTAGACGGAAACAACTATGGCTACACCTTC.

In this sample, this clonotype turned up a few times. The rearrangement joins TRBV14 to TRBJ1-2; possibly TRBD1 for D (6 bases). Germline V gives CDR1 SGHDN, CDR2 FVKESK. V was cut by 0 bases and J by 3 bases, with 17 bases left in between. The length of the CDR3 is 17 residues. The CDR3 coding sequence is TGTGCCAGCAGCCAAGATAGGGCTGCAGGGGCGGACTATGGCTACACCTTC. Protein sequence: CASSQDRAAGADYGYTF.

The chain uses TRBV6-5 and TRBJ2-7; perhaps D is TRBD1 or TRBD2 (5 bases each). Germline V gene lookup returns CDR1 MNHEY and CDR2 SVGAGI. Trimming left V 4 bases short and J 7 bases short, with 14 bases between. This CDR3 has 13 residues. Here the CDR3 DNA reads TGTGCCAGCAGTTCGAGGGGTAGGCTGGAGCAGTACTTC. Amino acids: CASSSRGRLEQYF.

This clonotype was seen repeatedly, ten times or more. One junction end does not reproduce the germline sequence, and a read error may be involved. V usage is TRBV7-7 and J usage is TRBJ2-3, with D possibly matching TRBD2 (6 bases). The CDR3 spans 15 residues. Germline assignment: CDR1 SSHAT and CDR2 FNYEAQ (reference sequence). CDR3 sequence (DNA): TGTGCTAGCAGCTTGGGAGGCACGTGGACAGATACGCAGTATTTT. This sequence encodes CASSLGGTWTDTQYF.

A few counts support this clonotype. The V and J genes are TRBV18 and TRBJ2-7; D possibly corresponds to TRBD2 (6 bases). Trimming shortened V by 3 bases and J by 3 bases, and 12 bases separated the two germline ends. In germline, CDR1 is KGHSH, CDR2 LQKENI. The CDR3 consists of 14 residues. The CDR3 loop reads CASSPRERVYEQYF. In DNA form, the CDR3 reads TGTGCCAGCTCACCGCGGGAAAGGGTCTACGAGCAGTACTTC. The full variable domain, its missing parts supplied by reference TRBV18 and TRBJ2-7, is NAGVMQNPRHLVRRRGQEARLRCSPMKGHSHVYWYRQLPEEGLKFMVYLQKENIIDESGMPKERFSAEFPKEGPSILRIQQVVRGDSAAYFCASSPRERVYEQYFGPGTRLTVT.